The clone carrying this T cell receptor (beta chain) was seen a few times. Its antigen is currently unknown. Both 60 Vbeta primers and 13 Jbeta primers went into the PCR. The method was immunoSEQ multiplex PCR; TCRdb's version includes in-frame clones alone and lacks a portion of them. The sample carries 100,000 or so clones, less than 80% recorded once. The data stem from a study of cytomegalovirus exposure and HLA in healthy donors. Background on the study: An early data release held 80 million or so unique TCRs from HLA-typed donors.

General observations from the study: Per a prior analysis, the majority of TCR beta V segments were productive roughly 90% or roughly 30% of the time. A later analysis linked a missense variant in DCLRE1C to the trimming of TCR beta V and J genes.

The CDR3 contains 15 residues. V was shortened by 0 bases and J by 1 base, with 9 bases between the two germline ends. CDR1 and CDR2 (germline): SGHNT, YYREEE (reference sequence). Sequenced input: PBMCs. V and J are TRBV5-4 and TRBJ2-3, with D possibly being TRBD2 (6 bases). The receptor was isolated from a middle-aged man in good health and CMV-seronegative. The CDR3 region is CASSLGLVGTDTQYF. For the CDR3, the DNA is TGTGCCAGCAGCTTGGGACTAGTCGGCACAGATACGCAGTATTTT.